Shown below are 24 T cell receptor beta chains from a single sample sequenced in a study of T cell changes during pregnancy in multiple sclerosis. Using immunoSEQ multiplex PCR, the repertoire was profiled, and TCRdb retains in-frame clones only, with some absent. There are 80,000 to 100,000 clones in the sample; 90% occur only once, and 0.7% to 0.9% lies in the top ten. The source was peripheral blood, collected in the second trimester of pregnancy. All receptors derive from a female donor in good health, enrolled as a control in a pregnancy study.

The CDR3 DNA sequence: TGTGCCAGTAGTATAGGAGGGCCTGAAGCTTTCTTT. This codes for CASSIGGPEAFF. The chain is built from TRBV19 and TRBJ1-1; no firm D call. Trimming removed 1 base at V and 6 bases at J, with 6 bases between. Germline CDR1 is LNHDA and CDR2 is SQIVND (reference sequence). This CDR3 is 12 amino acids long.

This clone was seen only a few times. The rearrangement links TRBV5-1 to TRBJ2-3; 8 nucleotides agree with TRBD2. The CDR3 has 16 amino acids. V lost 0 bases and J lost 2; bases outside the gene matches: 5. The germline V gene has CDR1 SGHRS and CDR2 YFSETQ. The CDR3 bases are TGCGCCAGCAGCTTGGTTCCGGGAGGGACCACAGATACGCAGTATTTT. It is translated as CASSLVPGGTTDTQYF.

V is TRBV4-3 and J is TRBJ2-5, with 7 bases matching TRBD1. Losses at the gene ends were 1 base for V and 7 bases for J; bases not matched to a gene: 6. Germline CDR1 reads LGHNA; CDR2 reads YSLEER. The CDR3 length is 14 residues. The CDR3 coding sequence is TGCGCCAGCAGCCAAGGGTTAGCAGGGGGGACCCAGTACTTC. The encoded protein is CASSQGLAGGTQYF.

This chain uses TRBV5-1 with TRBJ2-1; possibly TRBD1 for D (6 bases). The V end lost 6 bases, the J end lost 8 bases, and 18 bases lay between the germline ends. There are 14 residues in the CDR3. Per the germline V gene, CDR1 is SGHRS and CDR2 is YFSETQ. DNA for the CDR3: TGCGCCAGCAATCCAGGGGCGTTCATGGATGAGCAGTTCTTC. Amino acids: CASNPGAFMDEQFF.

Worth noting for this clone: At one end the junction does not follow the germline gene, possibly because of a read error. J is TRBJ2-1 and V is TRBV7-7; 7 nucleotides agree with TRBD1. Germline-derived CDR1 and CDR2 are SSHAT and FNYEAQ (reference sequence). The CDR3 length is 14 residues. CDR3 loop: CASSVPGTDNEQFF. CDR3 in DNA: TGTGCTAGCAGCGTCCCCGGGACAGACAATGAGCAGTTCTTC. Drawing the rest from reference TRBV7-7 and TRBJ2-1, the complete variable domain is GAGVSQSPRYKVTKRGQDVTLRCDPISSHATLYWYQQALGQGPEFLTYFNYEAQPDKSGLPSDRFSAERPEGSISTLTIQRTEQRDSAMYRCASSVPGTDNEQFFGPGTRLTVL.

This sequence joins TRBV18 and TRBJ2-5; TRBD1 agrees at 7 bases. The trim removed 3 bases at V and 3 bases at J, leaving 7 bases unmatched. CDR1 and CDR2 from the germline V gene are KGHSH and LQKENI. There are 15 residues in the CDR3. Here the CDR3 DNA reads TGTGCCAGCTCACCTTTGACAGGGCAGAAAGAGACCCAGTACTTC. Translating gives CASSPLTGQKETQYF.

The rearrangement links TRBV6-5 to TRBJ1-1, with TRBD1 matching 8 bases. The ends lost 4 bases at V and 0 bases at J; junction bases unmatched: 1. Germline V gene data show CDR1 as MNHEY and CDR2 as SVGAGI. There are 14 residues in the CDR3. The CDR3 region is CASSWTGLNTEAFF. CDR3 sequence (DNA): TGTGCCAGCAGTTGGACAGGGCTGAACACTGAAGCTTTCTTT.

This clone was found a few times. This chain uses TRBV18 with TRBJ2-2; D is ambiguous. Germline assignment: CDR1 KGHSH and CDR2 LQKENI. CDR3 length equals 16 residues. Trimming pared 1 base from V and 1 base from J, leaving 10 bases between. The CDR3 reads CASSPLPPGNTGELFF. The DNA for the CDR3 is TGTGCCAGCTCACCACTCCCCCCAGGGAACACCGGGGAGCTGTTTTTT. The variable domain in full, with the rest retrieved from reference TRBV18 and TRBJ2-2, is NAGVMQNPRHLVRRRGQEARLRCSPMKGHSHVYWYRQLPEEGLKFMVYLQKENIIDESGMPKERFSAEFPKEGPSILRIQQVVRGDSAAYFCASSPLPPGNTGELFFGEGSRLTVL.

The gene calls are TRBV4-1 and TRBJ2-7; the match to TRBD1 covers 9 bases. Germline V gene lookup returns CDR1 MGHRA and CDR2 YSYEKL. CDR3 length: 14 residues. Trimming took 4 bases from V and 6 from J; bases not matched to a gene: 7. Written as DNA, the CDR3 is TGCGCCAGCAGCCCAGGGACAGGGTATTCCGAGCAGTACTTC. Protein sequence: CASSPGTGYSEQYF.

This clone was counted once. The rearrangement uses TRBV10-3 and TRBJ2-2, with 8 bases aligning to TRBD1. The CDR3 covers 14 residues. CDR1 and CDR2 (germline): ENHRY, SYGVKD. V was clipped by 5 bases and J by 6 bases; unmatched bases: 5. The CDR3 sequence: CAISLTGVAGELFF. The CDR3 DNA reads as TGTGCCATCAGTCTGACAGGGGTGGCCGGGGAGCTGTTTTTT.

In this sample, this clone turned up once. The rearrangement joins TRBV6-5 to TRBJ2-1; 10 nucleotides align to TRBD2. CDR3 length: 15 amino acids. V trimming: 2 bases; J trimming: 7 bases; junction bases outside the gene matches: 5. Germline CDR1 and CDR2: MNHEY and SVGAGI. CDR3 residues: CASSYPGLAENEQFF. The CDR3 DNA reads TGTGCCAGCAGTTACCCCGGACTAGCGGAGAATGAGCAGTTCTTC.

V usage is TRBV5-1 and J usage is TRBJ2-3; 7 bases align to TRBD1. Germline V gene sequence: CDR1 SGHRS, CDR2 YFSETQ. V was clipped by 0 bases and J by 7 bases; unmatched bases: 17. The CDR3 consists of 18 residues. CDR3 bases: TGCGCCAGCAGCTTGGCCATCTCAAGGGGGCAACTGAAAAATACGCAGTATTTT. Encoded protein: CASSLAISRGQLKNTQYF.

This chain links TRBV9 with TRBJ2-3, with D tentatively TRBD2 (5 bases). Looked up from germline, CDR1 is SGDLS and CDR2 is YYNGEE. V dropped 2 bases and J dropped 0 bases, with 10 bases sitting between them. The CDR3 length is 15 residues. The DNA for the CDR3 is TGTGCCAGCAGCGTGAGCGGCACCAGCACAGATACGCAGTATTTT. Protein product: CASSVSGTSTDTQYF.

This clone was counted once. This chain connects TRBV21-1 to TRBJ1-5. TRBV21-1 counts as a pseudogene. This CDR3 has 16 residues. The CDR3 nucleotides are TGTGCCAGCAGCAAAGACGGGAGATCTTTTAATCAGCCCCAGCATTTT. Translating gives CASSKDGRSFNQPQHF.

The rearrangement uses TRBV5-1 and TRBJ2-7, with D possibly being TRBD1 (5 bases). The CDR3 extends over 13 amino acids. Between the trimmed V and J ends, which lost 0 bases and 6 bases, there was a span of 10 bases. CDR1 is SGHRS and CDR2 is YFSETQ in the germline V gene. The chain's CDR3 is CASSLEGVSEQYF. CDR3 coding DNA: TGCGCCAGCAGCTTGGAAGGGGTCTCCGAGCAGTACTTC.

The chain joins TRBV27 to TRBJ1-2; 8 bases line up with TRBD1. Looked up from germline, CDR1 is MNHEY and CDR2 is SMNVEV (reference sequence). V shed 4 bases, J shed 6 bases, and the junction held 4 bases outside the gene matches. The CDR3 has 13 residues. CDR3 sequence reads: CASSSPRGHGYTF. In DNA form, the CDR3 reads TGTGCCAGCAGTTCCCCCAGGGGGCATGGCTACACCTTC.

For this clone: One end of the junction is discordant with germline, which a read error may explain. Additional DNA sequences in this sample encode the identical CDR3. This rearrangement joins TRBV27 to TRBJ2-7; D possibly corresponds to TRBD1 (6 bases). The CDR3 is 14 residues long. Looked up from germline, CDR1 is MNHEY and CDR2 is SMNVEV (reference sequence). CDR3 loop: CASSSSGVSYEQYF. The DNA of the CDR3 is TGCGCCAGCAGTTCTTCAGGGGTCTCCTACGAGCAGTACTTC.

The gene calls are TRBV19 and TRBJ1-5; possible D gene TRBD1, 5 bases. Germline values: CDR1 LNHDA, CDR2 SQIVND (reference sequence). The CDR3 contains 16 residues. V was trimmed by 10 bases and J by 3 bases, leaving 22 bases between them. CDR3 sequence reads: CATNLASRGVNQPQHF. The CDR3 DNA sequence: TGTGCCACCAATCTGGCTTCCCGGGGGGTCAATCAGCCCCAGCATTTT. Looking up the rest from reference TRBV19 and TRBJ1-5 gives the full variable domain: DGGITQSPKYLFRKEGQNVTLSCEQNLNHDAMYWYRQDPGQGLRLIYYSQIVNDFQKGDIAEGYSVSREKKESFPLTVTSAQKNPTAFYLCATNLASRGVNQPQHFGDGTRLSIL.

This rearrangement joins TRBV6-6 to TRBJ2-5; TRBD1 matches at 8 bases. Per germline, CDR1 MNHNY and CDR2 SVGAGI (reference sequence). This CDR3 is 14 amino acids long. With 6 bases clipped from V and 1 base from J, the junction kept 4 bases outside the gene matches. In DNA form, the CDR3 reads TGTGCCAGCAGGGGTCAGGGGGCCCAAGAGACCCAGTACTTC. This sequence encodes CASRGQGAQETQYF.

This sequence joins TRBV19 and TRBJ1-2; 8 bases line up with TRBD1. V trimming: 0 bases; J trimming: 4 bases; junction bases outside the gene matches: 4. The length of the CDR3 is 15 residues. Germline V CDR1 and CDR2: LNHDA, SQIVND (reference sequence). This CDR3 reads CASSIEWTGSYGYTF. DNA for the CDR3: TGTGCCAGTAGTATAGAGTGGACAGGGTCCTATGGCTACACCTTC.

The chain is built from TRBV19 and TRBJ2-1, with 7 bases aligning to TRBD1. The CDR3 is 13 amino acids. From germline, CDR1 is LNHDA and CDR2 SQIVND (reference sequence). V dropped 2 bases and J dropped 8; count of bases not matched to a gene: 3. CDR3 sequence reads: CASSILQGDEQFF. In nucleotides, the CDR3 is TGTGCCAGTAGTATATTGCAGGGGGATGAGCAGTTCTTC. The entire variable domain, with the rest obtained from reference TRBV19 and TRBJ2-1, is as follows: DGGITQSPKYLFRKEGQNVTLSCEQNLNHDAMYWYRQDPGQGLRLIYYSQIVNDFQKGDIAEGYSVSREKKESFPLTVTSAQKNPTAFYLCASSILQGDEQFFGPGTRLTVL.

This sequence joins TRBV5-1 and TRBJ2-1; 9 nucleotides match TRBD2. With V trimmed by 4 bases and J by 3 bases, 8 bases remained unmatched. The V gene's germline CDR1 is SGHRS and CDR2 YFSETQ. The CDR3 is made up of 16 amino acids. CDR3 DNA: TGCGCCAGCAGCGGCGGGGGGGGCGCGGGCTACAATGAGCAGTTCTTC. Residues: CASSGGGGAGYNEQFF. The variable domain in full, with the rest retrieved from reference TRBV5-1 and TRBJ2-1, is KAGVTQTPRYLIKTRGQQVTLSCSPISGHRSVSWYQQTPGQGLQFLFEYFSETQRNKGNFPGRFSGRQFSNSRSEMNVSTLELGDSALYLCASSGGGGAGYNEQFFGPGTRLTVL.

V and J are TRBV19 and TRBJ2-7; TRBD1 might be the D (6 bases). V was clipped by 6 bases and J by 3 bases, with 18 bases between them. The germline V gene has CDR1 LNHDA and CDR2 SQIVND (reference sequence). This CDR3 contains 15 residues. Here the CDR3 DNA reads TGTGCCAGTAGGTCCCTCCGGGACACCTTCTACGAGCAGTACTTC. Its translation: CASRSLRDTFYEQYF.

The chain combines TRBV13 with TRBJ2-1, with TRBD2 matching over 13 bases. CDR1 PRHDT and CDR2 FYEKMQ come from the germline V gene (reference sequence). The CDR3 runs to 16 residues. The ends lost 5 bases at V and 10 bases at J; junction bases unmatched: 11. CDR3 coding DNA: TGTGCCAGCAGCGTGAATTTCGGACTAGCGGGAGCGGAGCAGTTCTTC. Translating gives CASSVNFGLAGAEQFF.